These 27 T cell receptor beta chains were all obtained from the same sample, sequenced in a study of monozygotic twins with inflammatory bowel disease. TCRdb re-analyzed the 5' RACE reads; it lists each CDR3 protein once, without DNA. Its listing shows about 130,000 distinct CDR3 sequences. Sequencing was carried out using blood. These receptors were collected from a human donor with ulcerative colitis or Crohn's disease, or a healthy co-twin of an affected twin (not recorded which).

The chain joins TRBV5-8 to TRBJ2-7; as DNA is missing, the TRBD1 call by TCRdb cannot be tested. There are 16 residues in the CDR3. Germline CDR1 SGHTS, CDR2 YDEGEE. This CDR3 reads CASSSANRQGLDEQYF. Supplemented by reference TRBV5-8 and TRBJ2-7, the full variable domain reads EAGVTQSPTHLIKTRGQQATLRCSPISGHTSVYWYQQALGLGLQFLLWYDEGEERNRGNFPPRFSGRQFPNYSSELNVNALELEDSALYLCASSSANRQGLDEQYFGPGTRLTVT.

CDR3 loop: CAWSAKQYNEQFF. The rearrangement links TRBV30 to TRBJ2-1. CDR1 is GTSNPN and CDR2 is SVGIG in the germline V gene (reference sequence). This CDR3 has 13 residues. Supplemented by reference TRBV30 and TRBJ2-1, the full variable domain reads SQTIHQWPATLVQPVGSPLSLECTVEGTSNPNLYWYRQAAGRGLQLLFYSVGIGQISSEVPQNLSASRPQDRQFILSSKKLLLSDSGFYLCAWSAKQYNEQFFGPGTRLTVL.

The chain uses TRBV12-3 or TRBV12-4 and TRBJ2-7; TCRdb proposes TRBD2, but this gene call is untestable without DNA. The CDR3 has 14 residues. CDR3 residues: CASRSRRSPYEQYF.

This chain's CDR3 is CASSFSGRRETQYF. The V gene is TRBV5-6, the J gene TRBJ2-5; TCRdb reports TRBD2, a call that lacks DNA to check it against. CDR3 size: 14 residues. The germline gives CDR1 SGHDT, CDR2 YYEEEE.

The CDR3 here is CSVEGPNEKLFF. The chain uses TRBV29-1 and TRBJ1-4. Germline CDR1 is SQVTM and CDR2 is ANQGSEA. CDR3 size: 12 residues.

The chain couples TRBV11-2 to TRBJ2-5. Germline V gene data show CDR1 as SGHAT and CDR2 as FQNNGV. The CDR3 has 14 residues. The CDR3 reads CASSLLGSQETQYF.

The V and J genes are TRBV7-2 and TRBJ2-3; there is no DNA to check the TCRdb D call of TRBD1. From germline, CDR1 is SGHTA and CDR2 FQGNSA. This CDR3 region has 13 residues. The CDR3 sequence is CASSLRRGETQYF.

This rearrangement joins TRBV10-3 to TRBJ1-1. CDR1 and CDR2 (germline): ENHRY, SYGVKD. The CDR3 has 11 amino acids. The CDR3 sequence is CAISEGTEALF.

The chain joins TRBV10-3 to TRBJ2-7; TCRdb gives TRBD1 as the D gene, but with no DNA this cannot be confirmed. The germline CDR1 and CDR2 sequences are ENHRY and SYGVKD. This CDR3 spans 14 amino acids. The CDR3 is CAIGRDPISYEQYF.

This rearrangement joins TRBV18 to TRBJ2-7. Germline-derived CDR1 and CDR2 are KGHSH and LQKENI. This CDR3 contains 15 residues. The CDR3 spells CASSPLGKLFDEQYF.

The rearrangement uses TRBV10-2 and TRBJ2-7; TCRdb designates TRBD1, a call that cannot be tested without DNA. Germline V gene data show CDR1 as WSHSY and CDR2 as SAAADI. This CDR3 has 13 residues. The CDR3 reads CASSHDRDYEQYF.

The chain uses TRBV20-1 and TRBJ2-5; with no DNA, the TCRdb D assignment of TRBD2 cannot be verified. Germline V gives CDR1 DFQATT, CDR2 SNEGSKA (reference sequence). The CDR3 has 16 amino acids. This CDR3 reads CSALRGSGVYLETQYF.

V usage is TRBV11-2 and J usage is TRBJ1-4. In germline, CDR1 is SGHAT, CDR2 FQNNGV. CDR3 length equals 12 residues. CDR3 in amino acids: CASSFSWEKLFF. The complete variable domain, with remaining parts taken from reference TRBV11-2 and TRBJ1-4, reads EAGVAQSPRYKIIEKRQSVAFWCNPISGHATLYWYQQILGQGPKLLIQFQNNGVVDDSQLPKDRFSAERLKGVDSTLKIQPAKLEDSAVYLCASSFSWEKLFFGSGTQLSVL.

V gene TRBV20-1 combines with J gene TRBJ2-1. CDR3 length: 15 residues. Looked up from germline, CDR1 is DFQATT and CDR2 is SNEGSKA (reference sequence). CDR3 protein: CSARDTAGVYNEQFF.

The rearrangement uses TRBV24-1 and TRBJ2-2; TCRdb picks TRBD2, but there is no DNA to check that call. The CDR3 totals 15 residues. Germline assignment: CDR1 KGHDR and CDR2 SFDVKD. This chain's CDR3 is CATSDYPLNTGELFF.

CDR3 in amino acids: CSASPSGRFNAGELFF. The chain links TRBV20-1 to TRBJ2-2; TCRdb returns TRBD2, unconfirmable since there is no DNA. CDR3 length: 16 amino acids. The V gene's germline CDR1 is DFQATT and CDR2 SNEGSKA (reference sequence).

The rearrangement joins TRBV29-1 to TRBJ2-1; without DNA, the TCRdb call of TRBD2 cannot be checked. CDR1 is SQVTM and CDR2 is ANQGSEA in the germline V gene. This CDR3 comprises 13 residues. The CDR3: CSSGTSGIHEQFF.

J is TRBJ1-1 and V is TRBV6-5; the TCRdb call, TRBD1, lacks DNA for checking. The CDR3 is 14 amino acids. Germline-derived CDR1 and CDR2 are MNHEY and SVGAGI. The CDR3 region is CASSYAGTNTEAFF.

The rearrangement joins TRBV7-2 to TRBJ1-5; checking the TCRdb D call of TRBD1 is not possible without DNA. Germline CDR1 and CDR2: SGHTA and FQGNSA. The CDR3 spans 14 residues. CDR3 sequence: CASSVQGDNQPQHF.

This chain links TRBV3-1 with TRBJ2-1; the D call from TCRdb, TRBD1, cannot be confirmed without DNA. CDR3 length: 16 residues. Germline V gives CDR1 LGHDT, CDR2 YNNKEL (reference sequence). The chain's CDR3 is CASSQEGGSSYNEQFF.

The CDR3 reads CASSLKDGANVLTF. The chain recombines TRBV5-1 with TRBJ2-6. The CDR3 extends over 14 amino acids. Germline values: CDR1 SGHRS, CDR2 YFSETQ.

The rearrangement links TRBV6-6 to TRBJ2-3. CDR3 length: 12 residues. The germline gives CDR1 MNHNY, CDR2 SVGAGI (reference sequence). The CDR3 is CASTLATDTQYF.

The chain employs TRBV20-1 and TRBJ1-1. There are 12 residues in the CDR3. From germline, CDR1 is DFQATT and CDR2 SNEGSKA (reference sequence). The CDR3 region is CSVFSPNTEAFF.

The J gene is TRBJ2-3, the V gene TRBV7-2; TCRdb selects TRBD2, and the lack of DNA leaves this call unchecked. The CDR3 consists of 15 residues. Germline V lookup: CDR1 SGHTA, CDR2 FQGNSA. The CDR3 here is CASSFGLAGVNTQYF. Complete variable domain (other parts from reference TRBV7-2 and TRBJ2-3): GAGVSQSPSNKVTEKGKDVELRCDPISGHTALYWYRQSLGQGLEFLIYFQGNSAPDKSGLPSDRFSAERTGGSVSTLTIQRTQQEDSAVYLCASSFGLAGVNTQYFGPGTRLTVL.

The chain couples TRBV15 to TRBJ1-3. The V gene's germline CDR1 is LNHNV and CDR2 YYDKDF (reference sequence). The CDR3 covers 15 residues. The CDR3 protein is CATSSPGNSGNTIYF.

V gene TRBV30 combines with J gene TRBJ2-1. This CDR3 comprises 12 residues. CDR1 is GTSNPN, CDR2 SVGIG, per germline (reference sequence). CDR3 region: CAWLQTYNEQFF.

The genes are TRBV11-2 and TRBJ1-4; checking the TCRdb D call of TRBD1 is not possible without DNA. Germline assignment: CDR1 SGHAT and CDR2 FQNNGV. The CDR3 is made up of 14 amino acids. CDR3 amino acids: CASSLGTGSEKLFF. The whole variable domain, remainder taken from reference TRBV11-2 and TRBJ1-4, is EAGVAQSPRYKIIEKRQSVAFWCNPISGHATLYWYQQILGQGPKLLIQFQNNGVVDDSQLPKDRFSAERLKGVDSTLKIQPAKLEDSAVYLCASSLGTGSEKLFFGSGTQLSVL.